These T cell receptor beta chains were read from a single sample in a study of shared clonotypes between healthy human individuals. The protocol was immunoSEQ multiplex PCR, while the TCRdb copy is restricted to in-frame clones and leaves out a portion. The table lists more than 2 million clones, 90% to 95% of them singletons. The specimen sequenced was naive CD4+ T cells sorted from blood. The receptors shown here come from a man younger than 35 in good health. Both conserved end residues are part of each CDR3. The D gene is left open where the match is weak. Some rows have no size entry. The others give once, few or many, or a class for an expanded clone.

>TRBV7-8|NA|TRBD2|TRBJ2-7
CASSGRDFVGQYF
TGTGCCAGCAGCGGGAGGGACTTCGTCGGGCAGTACTTC
>TRBV6-5|NA|NA|TRBJ1-6
CASSYSFQNDSPLHF
TGTGCCAGCAGTTACTCTTTTCAGAACGATTCACCCCTCCACTTT
>TRBV7-9|NA|NA|TRBJ1-5
CASSFSADQPQHF
TGTGCCAGCAGCTTCAGTGCGGATCAGCCCCAGCATTTT
>TRBV10-3|NA|NA|TRBJ2-5
CAISDGAARETQYF
TGTGCCATCAGTGATGGGGCCGCCCGGGAGACCCAGTACTTC
>TRBV19|once|NA|TRBJ1-3
CASRITGNSGNTIYF
TGTGCCAGTAGGATTACAGGGAACTCTGGAAACACCATATATTTT
>TRBV30|NA|TRBD2|TRBJ2-3
CAKSGGGTDTQYF
TGTGCTAAGAGCGGGGGTGGAACAGATACGCAGTATTTT
>TRBV7-9|once|TRBD1|TRBJ2-5
CASSRTGFESLETQYF
TGTGCCAGCAGCCGGACAGGATTCGAGTCCTTAGAGACCCAGTACTTC
>TRBV7-2|NA|NA|TRBJ2-1
CASSPIGAPLNVQIF
TGTGCCAGCAGCCCCATTGGGGCCCCTCTTAATGTGCAGATCTTC
>TRBV6-1|NA|NA|TRBJ2-3
CASSELPKDTQYF
TGTGCCAGCAGTGAACTGCCCAAGGATACGCAGTATTTT
>TRBV18|NA|TRBD2|TRBJ2-1
CASSPPAGGDNEQFF
TGTGCCAGCTCACCACCGGCCGGGGGGGACAATGAGCAGTTCTTC
>TRBV10-3|NA|TRBD1|TRBJ1-1
CAIRDDRGANTEAFF
TGTGCCATCAGAGACGACAGGGGAGCGAACACTGAAGCTTTCTTT
>TRBV30|NA|TRBD1|TRBJ2-5
CAWGSSTGQGETQYF
TGTGCCTGGGGGTCCTCGACAGGGCAGGGGGAGACCCAGTACTTC
>TRBV28|NA|NA|TRBJ2-7
CATKRGSLLGEQYF
TGTGCCACCAAAAGGGGATCATTGCTCGGCGAGCAGTACTTC
>TRBV9|NA|NA|TRBJ1-6
CASSVAEAGRQSIGGNSPLHF
TGTGCCAGCAGCGTAGCTGAGGCGGGTAGACAGAGCATTGGGGGTAATTCACCCCTCCACTTT
>TRBV2|NA|TRBD2|TRBJ2-3
CAGKTSGSTDTQYF
TGTGCCGGGAAGACTAGCGGTAGCACAGATACGCAGTATTTT
>TRBV30|once|NA|TRBJ1-5
CAWSRALTLPGQPQHF
TGTGCCTGGAGTCGCGCCCTGACACTTCCAGGCCAGCCCCAGCATTTT
>TRBV10-1|NA|NA|TRBJ1-5
CASSDGLGQPQHF
TGCGCCAGCAGTGATGGACTTGGGCAGCCCCAGCATTTT
>TRBV28|NA|TRBD2|TRBJ2-3
CASSPRLAGGIDTQYF
TGTGCCAGCAGTCCTCGACTAGCGGGGGGTATAGATACGCAGTATTTT
>TRBV18|NA|TRBD1|TRBJ1-5
CASSPAGTGNQPQHF
TGTGCCAGCTCACCAGCAGGGACAGGGAATCAGCCCCAGCATTTT
>TRBV27|NA|TRBD2|TRBJ2-7
CASSLLAGGLAGGPTSSYEQYF
TGTGCCAGCAGTTTATTGGCAGGGGGACTAGCGGGAGGGCCAACTAGTTCCTACGAGCAGTACTTC
>TRBV9|NA|NA|TRBJ1-6
CASSVAAGLESPLHF
TGTGCCAGCAGCGTAGCTGCAGGGCTAGAATCACCCCTCCACTTT
>TRBV5-1|NA|NA|TRBJ1-4
CASRLQENEKLFF
TGCGCCAGCAGATTGCAAGAAAATGAAAAACTGTTTTTT
>TRBV9|NA|NA|TRBJ1-4
CASSVGPNEKLFF
TGTGCCAGCAGCGTAGGTCCTAATGAAAAACTGTTTTTT
>TRBV18|NA|TRBD1|TRBJ2-3
CASSSRGLTDTQYF
TGTGCCAGCTCTAGTAGGGGGCTAACAGATACGCAGTATTTT
>TRBV18|NA|TRBD1|TRBJ1-1
CASSQQGGTEAFF
TGTGCCAGCTCACAACAGGGGGGTACTGAAGCTTTCTTT
>TRBV30|many|NA|TRBJ1-2
CAWSDQTADYGYTF
TGTGCCTGGAGTGACCAAACAGCTGACTATGGCTACACCTTC
>TRBV5-4|NA|TRBD1|TRBJ2-5
CASSLALRGRETQYF
TGTGCCAGCAGCTTGGCTTTAAGGGGGCGGGAGACCCAGTACTTC
>TRBV6-6|NA|NA|TRBJ1-3
CASSYGGPSGNTIYF
TGTGCCAGCAGTTATGGAGGGCCCTCTGGAAACACCATATATTTT
>TRBV6-6|once|NA|TRBJ1-1
CASTFLASGEAFF
TGTGCCAGCACCTTCCTCGCCTCGGGTGAAGCTTTCTTT
>TRBV10-2|NA|NA|TRBJ1-2
CASSPEGLYYGYTF
TGCGCCAGCAGCCCCGAGGGGTTATACTATGGCTACACCTTC
>TRBV6-5|NA|TRBD1|TRBJ2-7
CASSYGTVYEQYF
TGTGCCAGCAGTTACGGGACAGTTTACGAGCAGTACTTC
>TRBV19|NA|NA|TRBJ1-5
CASSIGTGSQPQHF
TGTGCCAGTAGTATAGGTACAGGGAGTCAGCCCCAGCATTTT
>TRBV6-6|NA|NA|TRBJ1-3
CASSAGSSGNTIYF
TGTGCCAGCAGTGCAGGGAGCTCTGGAAACACCATATATTTT
>TRBV4-1|NA|NA|TRBJ2-5
CASSPGTSGQETQYF
TGCGCCAGCAGCCCAGGGACGTCGGGCCAAGAGACCCAGTACTTC
>TRBV5-1|NA|TRBD1|TRBJ1-4
CASSLGDRGVNRGKLFF
TGCGCCAGCAGCTTGGGGGACAGGGGTGTTAATCGTGGAAAACTGTTTTTT
>TRBV7-3|NA|NA|TRBJ1-1
CASSQGHGNTEAFF
TGTGCCAGCAGCCAGGGACACGGGAACACTGAAGCTTTCTTT
>TRBV29-1|NA|NA|TRBJ1-2
CSVEGGVRSYTF
TGCAGCGTTGAGGGAGGGGTCCGGAGCTACACCTTC
>TRBV7-9|NA|TRBD2|TRBJ2-2
CASSLVLAGGQVNTGELFF
TGTGCCAGCAGCTTAGTTCTAGCGGGGGGACAAGTTAACACCGGGGAGCTGTTTTTT
>TRBV28|NA|NA|TRBJ1-6
CAATGPPAPLHF
TGTGCGGCGACAGGTCCACCGGCACCCCTCCACTTT
>TRBV7-2|NA|NA|TRBJ2-2
CASSLVDGITGELFF
TGTGCCAGCAGCTTAGTAGACGGGATCACCGGGGAGCTGTTTTTT
>TRBV7-2|NA|TRBD2|TRBJ2-3
CASSLGGGLSTDTQYF
TGTGCCAGCAGCTTAGGCGGGGGATTAAGCACAGATACGCAGTATTTT
>TRBV11-3|NA|NA|TRBJ2-2
CASSLAPQNTGELFF
TGTGCCAGCAGCTTAGCCCCACAGAACACCGGGGAGCTGTTTTTT
>TRBV27|NA|TRBD1|TRBJ2-7
CASSLGLSQGGSEQYF
TGTGCCAGCAGTTTAGGTTTGTCACAGGGGGGCTCCGAGCAGTACTTC
>TRBV5-1|NA|TRBD1|TRBJ2-4
CASSLRYFLDRGLENIQYF
TGCGCCAGCAGCTTGCGTTACTTCCTGGACAGGGGGCTCGAAAACATTCAGTACTTC
>TRBV5-1|NA|NA|TRBJ2-4
CASSFRLRVAKNIQYF
TGCGCCAGCAGCTTTAGGCTCAGGGTAGCCAAAAACATTCAGTACTTC
>TRBV27|NA|NA|TRBJ1-1
CASSLGRLGEAFF
TGTGCCAGCAGTTTGGGCAGACTTGGTGAAGCTTTCTTT